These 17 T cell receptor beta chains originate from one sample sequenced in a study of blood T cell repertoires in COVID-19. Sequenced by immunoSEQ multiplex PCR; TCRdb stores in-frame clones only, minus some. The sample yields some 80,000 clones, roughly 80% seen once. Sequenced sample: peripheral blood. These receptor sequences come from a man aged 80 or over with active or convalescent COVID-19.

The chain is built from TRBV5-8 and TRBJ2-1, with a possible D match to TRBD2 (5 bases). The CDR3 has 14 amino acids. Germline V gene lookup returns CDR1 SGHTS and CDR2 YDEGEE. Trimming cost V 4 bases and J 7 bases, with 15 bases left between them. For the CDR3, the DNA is TGTGCCAGCAGCCGGGGTATCTCGGGGAATGAGCAGTTCTTC. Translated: CASSRGISGNEQFF.

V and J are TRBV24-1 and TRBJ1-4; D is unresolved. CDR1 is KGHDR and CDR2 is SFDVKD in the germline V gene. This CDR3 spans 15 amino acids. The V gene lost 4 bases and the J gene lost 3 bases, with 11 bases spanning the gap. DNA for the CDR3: TGTGCCACCAGTGACCCCCGGGTTCCTAATGAAAAACTGTTTTTT. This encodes CATSDPRVPNEKLFF.

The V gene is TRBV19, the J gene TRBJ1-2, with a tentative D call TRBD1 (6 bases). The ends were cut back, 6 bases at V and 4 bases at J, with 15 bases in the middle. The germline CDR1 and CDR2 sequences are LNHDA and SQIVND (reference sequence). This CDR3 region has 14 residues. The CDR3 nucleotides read TGTGCCAGTAGGGGACAAGGACAGACCTATGGCTACACCTTC. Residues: CASRGQGQTYGYTF.

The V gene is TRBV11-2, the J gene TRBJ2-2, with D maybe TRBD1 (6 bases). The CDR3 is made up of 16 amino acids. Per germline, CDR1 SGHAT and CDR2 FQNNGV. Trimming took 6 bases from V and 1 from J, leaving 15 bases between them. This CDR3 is CASRSTGGRNTGELFF. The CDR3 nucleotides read TGTGCCAGCAGATCCACTGGGGGCCGGAACACCGGGGAGCTGTTTTTT. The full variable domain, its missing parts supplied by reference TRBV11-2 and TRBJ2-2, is EAGVAQSPRYKIIEKRQSVAFWCNPISGHATLYWYQQILGQGPKLLIQFQNNGVVDDSQLPKDRFSAERLKGVDSTLKIQPAKLEDSAVYLCASRSTGGRNTGELFFGEGSRLTVL.

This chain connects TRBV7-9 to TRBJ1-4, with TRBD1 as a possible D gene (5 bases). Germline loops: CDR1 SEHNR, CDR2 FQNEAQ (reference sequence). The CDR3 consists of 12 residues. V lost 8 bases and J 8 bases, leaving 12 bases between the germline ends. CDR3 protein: CASQGADEKLFF. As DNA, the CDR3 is TGTGCCAGCCAGGGCGCGGACGAAAAACTGTTTTTT.

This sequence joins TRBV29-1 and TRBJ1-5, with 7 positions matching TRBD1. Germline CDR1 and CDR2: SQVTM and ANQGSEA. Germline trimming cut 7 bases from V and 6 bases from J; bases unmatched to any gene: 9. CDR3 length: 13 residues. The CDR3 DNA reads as TGCAGCGGACAACAGGGGCCGGGTCAGCCCCAGCATTTT. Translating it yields CSGQQGPGQPQHF.

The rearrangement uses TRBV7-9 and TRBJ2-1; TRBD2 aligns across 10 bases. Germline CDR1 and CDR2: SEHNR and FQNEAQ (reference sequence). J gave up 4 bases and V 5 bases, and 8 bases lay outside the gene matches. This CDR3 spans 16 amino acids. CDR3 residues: CASSPSLGLAYNEQFF. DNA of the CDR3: TGTGCCAGCAGCCCTTCCCTGGGACTAGCGTACAATGAGCAGTTCTTC.

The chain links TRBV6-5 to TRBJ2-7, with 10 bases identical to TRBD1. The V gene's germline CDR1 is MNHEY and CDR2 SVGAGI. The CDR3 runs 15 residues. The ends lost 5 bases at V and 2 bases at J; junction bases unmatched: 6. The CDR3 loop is CASSPDRGRTYEQYV. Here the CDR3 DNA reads TGTGCCAGCAGTCCCGACAGGGGGCGCACCTACGAGCAGTACGTC.

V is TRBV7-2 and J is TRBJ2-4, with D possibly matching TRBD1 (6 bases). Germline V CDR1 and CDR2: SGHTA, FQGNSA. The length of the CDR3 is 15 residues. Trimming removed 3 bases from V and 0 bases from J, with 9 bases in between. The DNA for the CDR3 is TGTGCCAGCAGCTTGAGGGGGATAGCCAAAAACATTCAGTACTTC. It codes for CASSLRGIAKNIQYF.

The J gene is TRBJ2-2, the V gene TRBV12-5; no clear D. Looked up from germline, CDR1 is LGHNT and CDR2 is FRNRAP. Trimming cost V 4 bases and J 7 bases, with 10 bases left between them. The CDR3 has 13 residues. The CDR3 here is CASGYAQNGELFF. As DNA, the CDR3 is TGTGCTAGTGGTTATGCCCAGAACGGGGAGCTGTTTTTT.

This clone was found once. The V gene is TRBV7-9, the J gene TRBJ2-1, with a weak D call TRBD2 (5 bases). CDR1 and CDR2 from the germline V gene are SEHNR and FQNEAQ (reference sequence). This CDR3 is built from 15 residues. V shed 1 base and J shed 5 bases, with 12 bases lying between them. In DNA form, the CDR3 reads TGTGCCAGCAGCTTAGAGTCGGGAACGGACAATGAGCAGTTCTTC. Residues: CASSLESGTDNEQFF.

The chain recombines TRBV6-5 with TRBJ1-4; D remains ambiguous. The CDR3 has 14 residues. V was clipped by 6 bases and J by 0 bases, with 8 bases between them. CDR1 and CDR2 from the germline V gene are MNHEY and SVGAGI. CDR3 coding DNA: TGTGCCAGCAGAGTCACACCAACTAATGAAAAACTGTTTTTT. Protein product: CASRVTPTNEKLFF.

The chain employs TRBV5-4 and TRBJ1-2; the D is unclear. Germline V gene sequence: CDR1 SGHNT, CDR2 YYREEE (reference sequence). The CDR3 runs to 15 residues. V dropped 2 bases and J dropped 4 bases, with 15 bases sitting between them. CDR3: CASSFFAQPLYGYTF. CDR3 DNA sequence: TGTGCCAGCAGCTTTTTTGCACAACCGCTCTATGGCTACACCTTC. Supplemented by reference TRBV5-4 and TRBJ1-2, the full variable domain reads ETGVTQSPTHLIKTRGQQVTLRCSSQSGHNTVSWYQQALGQGPQFIFQYYREEENGRGNFPPRFSGLQFPNYSSELNVNALELDDSALYLCASSFFAQPLYGYTFGSGTRLTVV.

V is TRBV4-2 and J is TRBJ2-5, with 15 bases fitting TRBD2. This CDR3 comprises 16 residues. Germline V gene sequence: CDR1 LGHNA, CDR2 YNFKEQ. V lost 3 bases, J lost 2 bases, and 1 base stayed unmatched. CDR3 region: CASSQGLAGGQETQYF. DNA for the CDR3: TGTGCCAGCAGCCAGGGACTAGCGGGGGGACAAGAGACCCAGTACTTC.

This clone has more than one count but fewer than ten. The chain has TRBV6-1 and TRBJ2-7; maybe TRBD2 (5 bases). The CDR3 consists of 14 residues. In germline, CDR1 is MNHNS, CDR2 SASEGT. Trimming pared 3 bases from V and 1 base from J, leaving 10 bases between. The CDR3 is CASSEQGGSYEQYV. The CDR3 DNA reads TGTGCCAGCAGTGAGCAAGGAGGATCCTACGAGCAGTACGTC.

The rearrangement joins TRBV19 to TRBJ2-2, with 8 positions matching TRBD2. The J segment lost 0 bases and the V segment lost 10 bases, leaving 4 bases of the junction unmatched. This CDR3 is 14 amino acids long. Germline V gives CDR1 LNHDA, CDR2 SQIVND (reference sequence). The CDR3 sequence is CATPGGTNTGELFF. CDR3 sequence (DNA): TGTGCCACCCCGGGGGGGACGAACACCGGGGAGCTGTTTTTT. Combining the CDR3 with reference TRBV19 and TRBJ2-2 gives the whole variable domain DGGITQSPKYLFRKEGQNVTLSCEQNLNHDAMYWYRQDPGQGLRLIYYSQIVNDFQKGDIAEGYSVSREKKESFPLTVTSAQKNPTAFYLCATPGGTNTGELFFGEGSRLTVL.

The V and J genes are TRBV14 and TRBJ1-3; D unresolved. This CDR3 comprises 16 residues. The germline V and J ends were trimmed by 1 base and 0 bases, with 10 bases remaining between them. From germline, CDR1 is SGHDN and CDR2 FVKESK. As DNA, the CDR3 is TGTGCCAGCAGCCAAGGTTTCTGGGCCTCTGGAAACACCATATATTTT. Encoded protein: CASSQGFWASGNTIYF.